This T cell receptor (beta chain) was retrieved from a study of T cells in Graves' hyperthyroidism and ophthalmopathy. From germline, CDR1 is MNHEY and CDR2 SVGAGI. V lost 4 bases, J lost 11 bases, and 8 bases lay in between. The CDR3 extends over 11 amino acids. From RNA transcripts, TCR beta CDR3 regions were amplified. TCR CDR3 regions were first amplified by RT-PCR with HTBI primers. TCRdb ran MiXCR on the multiplex PCR reads and lists one entry per CDR3 protein. Here the sample spans around 660,000 distinct CDR3 sequences, about 45% being singletons. Uncontrolled infection, other autoimmune disease, pregnancy or lactation barred patients from enrollment. Each diagnosis drew on symptoms, thyroxine, TRAb, thyroid ultrasound and orbital computed tomography findings. Overall study results and limits: Prediction of ophthalmopathy progression came a median 6.5 months pre-onset. Blood also carried most thyroid clonotypes expanded above 0.001.

This clonotype has at least ten counts. The antigen is not known. The chain is built from TRBV6-5 and TRBJ1-4; D may be TRBD1 (6 bases). Sequenced sample: peripheral blood or thyroid tissue (not recorded which). The clonotype originates from an adult man with Graves' disease, either hyperthyroidism or ophthalmopathy (not recorded which). The CDR3 coding sequence is TGTGCCAGCAGTTTTCAGGGGAAACTGTTTTTT. Residues: CASSFQGKLFF.